Listed below are T cell receptor beta chains from one sample, sequenced in a study of molecular identifiers for immune sequencing clone quantification. MiXCR, applied by TCRdb to the PCR reads, yields one record per CDR3 protein. Seen here are 60,000 to 70,000 distinct CDR3 sequences, 15% to 20% observed once, and the top ten hold approximately 1.5%. Input material: naive CD8+ T cells from blood, with Jurkat cell RNA spiked in. The receptors were gathered from a human donor in good health. Some libraries in this study had Jurkat cell RNA spiked in. Both conserved end residues are part of each CDR3. Each record gives: clone size, J gene, V gene, D gene, CDR3 DNA, CDR3 protein. The D gene is left open where the match is weak. Size values are once, few and many counts, or a class for expanded clones, and some rows have none.

clone_size: many
j_call: TRBJ2-1
v_call: TRBV13
d_call: TRBD2
cdr3_nt: TGTGCCAGCAGCCACCGACTAGCGGGGTCCGGAGGTGAGCAGTTCTTC
cdr3_aa: CASSHRLAGSGGEQFF

clone_size: many
j_call: TRBJ2-7
v_call: TRBV4-1
d_call: TRBD1
cdr3_nt: TGCGCCAGCAGCCAAGAGCCCGGGACAGGGATCGTGTACGAGCAGTACTTC
cdr3_aa: CASSQEPGTGIVYEQYF

clone_size: many
j_call: TRBJ2-1
v_call: TRBV25-1
d_call: TRBD2
cdr3_nt: TGTGCCAGCAGTGGCTCCGGGACTAGCGGGAGGGCCGCGCTAAATGAGCAGTTCTTC
cdr3_aa: CASSGSGTSGRAALNEQFF

clone_size: few
j_call: TRBJ2-7
v_call: TRBV27
d_call: -
cdr3_nt: TGTGCCAGCCGGGCCGGTGCCTACGAGCAGTACTTC
cdr3_aa: CASRAGAYEQYF

clone_size: -
j_call: TRBJ1-2
v_call: TRBV6-2/TRBV6-3
d_call: TRBD1
cdr3_nt: TGTGCCAGCAGTTACTCGACGACAGGGGCTAACTATGGCTACACCTTC
cdr3_aa: CASSYSTTGANYGYTF

clone_size: many
j_call: TRBJ2-2
v_call: TRBV10-3
d_call: -
cdr3_nt: TGTGCCATCAGGCACGGCACCGGGGAGCTGTTTTTT
cdr3_aa: CAIRHGTGELFF

clone_size: many
j_call: TRBJ2-7
v_call: TRBV6-5
d_call: -
cdr3_nt: TGTGCCAGCAGTTACACAGGGTCTGGATACGAGCAGTACTTC
cdr3_aa: CASSYTGSGYEQYF

clone_size: many
j_call: TRBJ2-7
v_call: TRBV7-2
d_call: -
cdr3_nt: TGTGCCAGCAGCTTAGGGCCCGGAGGGGTCGGCTACGAGCAGTACTTC
cdr3_aa: CASSLGPGGVGYEQYF

clone_size: -
j_call: TRBJ2-7
v_call: TRBV2
d_call: -
cdr3_nt: TGTGCCAGCAGTGGGTCGGTCGTGTCCTACGAGCAGTACTTC
cdr3_aa: CASSGSVVSYEQYF

clone_size: few
j_call: TRBJ2-7
v_call: TRBV4-1
d_call: -
cdr3_nt: TGCGCCAGCAGCCAACACCAACCTCAGGAGCAGTACTTC
cdr3_aa: CASSQHQPQEQYF

clone_size: -
j_call: TRBJ2-7
v_call: TRBV27
d_call: TRBD2
cdr3_nt: TGTGCCAGCAGCATCAGCGGACTAGCAGGGTACGAGCAGTACTTC
cdr3_aa: CASSISGLAGYEQYF

clone_size: many
j_call: TRBJ2-3
v_call: TRBV7-2
d_call: TRBD2
cdr3_nt: TGTGCCAGCAGCTTGGGGGCGGGAGGGGGGAGTCTCACAGATACGCAGTATTTT
cdr3_aa: CASSLGAGGGSLTDTQYF

clone_size: many
j_call: TRBJ2-3
v_call: TRBV12-3/TRBV12-4
d_call: -
cdr3_nt: TGTGCCAGCAGTTTATTGGGCGGGAAGGGGTCGACTAGCACAGATACGCAGTATTTT
cdr3_aa: CASSLLGGKGSTSTDTQYF

clone_size: few
j_call: TRBJ1-4
v_call: TRBV7-8
d_call: -
cdr3_nt: TGTGCCAGCAGCTTAGATGACAGCGGGGGATTTAGGGAAAAACTGTTTTTT
cdr3_aa: CASSLDDSGGFREKLFF

clone_size: many
j_call: TRBJ1-6
v_call: TRBV7-8
d_call: -
cdr3_nt: TGTGCCAGCAGCCGCCCGCAGGGCTACTCACCCCTCCACTTT
cdr3_aa: CASSRPQGYSPLHF

clone_size: many
j_call: TRBJ2-7
v_call: TRBV6-6
d_call: TRBD2
cdr3_nt: TGTGCCAGCAGCCCGGGTGGCGCGGGAGACCTCTCCTACGAGCAGTACTTC
cdr3_aa: CASSPGGAGDLSYEQYF

clone_size: many
j_call: TRBJ2-1
v_call: TRBV7-9
d_call: -
cdr3_nt: TGTGCCAGCAGCCGATACGAGGACGCCCAACAGGGTCGGGGCAATGAGCAGTTCTTC
cdr3_aa: CASSRYEDAQQGRGNEQFF

clone_size: many
j_call: TRBJ2-1
v_call: TRBV7-9
d_call: -
cdr3_nt: TGTGCCAGCAGCTTCCTCCCGTCCTACAATGAGCAGTTCTTC
cdr3_aa: CASSFLPSYNEQFF

clone_size: many
j_call: TRBJ2-7
v_call: TRBV19
d_call: TRBD1
cdr3_nt: TGTGCCAGTAATACCGGGACAGGGGTCTACGAGCAGTACTTC
cdr3_aa: CASNTGTGVYEQYF

clone_size: -
j_call: TRBJ1-5
v_call: TRBV19
d_call: TRBD1
cdr3_nt: TGTGCCAGTAGTAGTTCGGGAGGGGGCGCTTACCAGCCCCAGCATTTT
cdr3_aa: CASSSSGGGAYQPQHF

clone_size: -
j_call: TRBJ2-1
v_call: TRBV6-5
d_call: -
cdr3_nt: TGTGCCAGCAGTTACTCCGGAGGGGTCATACACAATGAGCAGTTCTTC
cdr3_aa: CASSYSGGVIHNEQFF

clone_size: many
j_call: TRBJ2-5
v_call: TRBV19
d_call: -
cdr3_nt: TGTGCCAGTACCGGGACAACGGTTCGTGACCAGTACTTC
cdr3_aa: CASTGTTVRDQYF

clone_size: many
j_call: TRBJ2-7
v_call: TRBV3-1
d_call: -
cdr3_nt: TGTGCCAGCAGCCAAGATCTGGTCAGCTACGAGCAGTACTTC
cdr3_aa: CASSQDLVSYEQYF

clone_size: few
j_call: TRBJ2-7
v_call: TRBV13
d_call: -
cdr3_nt: TGTGCCAGCAGCTCGTCCGGGACGGGGGCCTACGAGCAGTACTTC
cdr3_aa: CASSSSGTGAYEQYF

clone_size: few
j_call: TRBJ1-2
v_call: TRBV2
d_call: -
cdr3_nt: TGTGCCAGCAGTGAAGCAGGGGATGGCTATGGCTACACCTTC
cdr3_aa: CASSEAGDGYGYTF

clone_size: once
j_call: TRBJ1-6
v_call: TRBV6-5
d_call: TRBD1
cdr3_nt: TGTGCCAGCAGTTACTTGGGACAGGGGGATTCACCCCTCCACTTT
cdr3_aa: CASSYLGQGDSPLHF

clone_size: many
j_call: TRBJ2-2
v_call: TRBV6-2/TRBV6-3
d_call: -
cdr3_nt: TGTGCCAGCAGCCCAAGTACCGGGGAGCTGTTTTTT
cdr3_aa: CASSPSTGELFF

clone_size: many
j_call: TRBJ2-7
v_call: TRBV28
d_call: -
cdr3_nt: TGTGCCAGCAGTTTATCAGGGTATGAGCAGTACTTC
cdr3_aa: CASSLSGYEQYF

clone_size: many
j_call: TRBJ2-2
v_call: TRBV29-1
d_call: -
cdr3_nt: TGCAGCGTTTACGACCCGAACACCGGGGAGCTGTTTTTT
cdr3_aa: CSVYDPNTGELFF

clone_size: -
j_call: TRBJ1-1
v_call: TRBV28
d_call: -
cdr3_nt: TGTGCCAGCGGTTTCGAGGGCTTGGGCACTGAAGCTTTCTTT
cdr3_aa: CASGFEGLGTEAFF

clone_size: many
j_call: TRBJ2-7
v_call: TRBV11-2
d_call: -
cdr3_nt: TGTGCCAGCAGCCCAGGACTAATCTACGAGCAGTACTTC
cdr3_aa: CASSPGLIYEQYF

clone_size: many
j_call: TRBJ2-1
v_call: TRBV27
d_call: -
cdr3_nt: TGTGCCAGCAGTCCCCTGACCCCAAACAATGAGCAGTTCTTC
cdr3_aa: CASSPLTPNNEQFF

clone_size: many
j_call: TRBJ2-7
v_call: TRBV4-1
d_call: TRBD2
cdr3_nt: TGCGCCAGCAGCCAAGATGTAGCGGGAGGGGCCCACGAGCAGTACTTC
cdr3_aa: CASSQDVAGGAHEQYF

clone_size: -
j_call: TRBJ1-4
v_call: TRBV5-6
d_call: -
cdr3_nt: TGTGCCAGCAGTCTGGTAGGGGCAACTAATGAAAAACTGTTTTTT
cdr3_aa: CASSLVGATNEKLFF

clone_size: -
j_call: TRBJ2-7
v_call: TRBV28
d_call: -
cdr3_nt: TGTGCCAGCACAGGGACGGCGGAATTTACCTACGAGCAGTACTTC
cdr3_aa: CASTGTAEFTYEQYF

clone_size: many
j_call: TRBJ2-1
v_call: TRBV11-2
d_call: -
cdr3_nt: TGTGCCAGCAAGTTGGGGGGATCCTACAATGAGCAGTTCTTC
cdr3_aa: CASKLGGSYNEQFF

clone_size: few
j_call: TRBJ2-2
v_call: TRBV24-1
d_call: -
cdr3_nt: TGTGCCACCAGTGATTTTTCAGGGGAAGGCGGGGAGCTGTTTTTT
cdr3_aa: CATSDFSGEGGELFF

clone_size: many
j_call: TRBJ2-1
v_call: TRBV4-1
d_call: TRBD2
cdr3_nt: TGCGCCAGCAGCAATACACTAGCGGCCATCTCCTACAATGAGCAGTTCTTC
cdr3_aa: CASSNTLAAISYNEQFF

clone_size: many
j_call: TRBJ1-1
v_call: TRBV6-6
d_call: -
cdr3_nt: TGTGCCAGCAGTTGGGGAGGGGCGGGGACTGAAGCTTTCTTT
cdr3_aa: CASSWGGAGTEAFF

clone_size: -
j_call: TRBJ2-1
v_call: TRBV7-7
d_call: -
cdr3_nt: TGTGCTAGCAGCTTAAGGCTAGTGGCTTGGGATGAGCAGTTCTTC
cdr3_aa: CASSLRLVAWDEQFF

clone_size: -
j_call: TRBJ2-6
v_call: TRBV5-1
d_call: -
cdr3_nt: TGCGCCAGCAGCCATCGGGACACTACTTCCTTTAGCTCTGGGACCAACGTCCTGACTTTC
cdr3_aa: CASSHRDTTSFSSGTNVLTF

clone_size: many
j_call: TRBJ2-7
v_call: TRBV6-5
d_call: TRBD2
cdr3_nt: TGTGCCAGCAGCCCGGCCCCCCTAGCGGGATTAGAGCAGTACTTC
cdr3_aa: CASSPAPLAGLEQYF

clone_size: few
j_call: TRBJ2-7
v_call: TRBV19
d_call: TRBD2
cdr3_nt: TGTGCCAGTAGACTAGCGGGAGCCTCGAGGGACGAGCAGTACTTC
cdr3_aa: CASRLAGASRDEQYF

clone_size: many
j_call: TRBJ2-7
v_call: TRBV13
d_call: TRBD2
cdr3_nt: TGTGCCAGCAGCTCAACTAGCGGGCGGACCTACGAGCAGTACTTC
cdr3_aa: CASSSTSGRTYEQYF

clone_size: -
j_call: TRBJ1-5
v_call: TRBV27
d_call: -
cdr3_nt: TGTGCCAGCAGTTTACGAGGGGACAATCAGCCCCAGCATTTT
cdr3_aa: CASSLRGDNQPQHF

clone_size: -
j_call: TRBJ2-3
v_call: TRBV4-1
d_call: TRBD1
cdr3_nt: TGCGCCAGCAGCCAACTCCCGTTTGACAGGGTTTTTCCAGATACGCAGTGTTTT
cdr3_aa: CASSQLPFDRVFPDTQCF

clone_size: many
j_call: TRBJ2-1
v_call: TRBV29-1
d_call: -
cdr3_nt: TGCAGCGTCAAGACTGGGTACAATGAGCAGTTCTTC
cdr3_aa: CSVKTGYNEQFF

clone_size: few
j_call: TRBJ2-7
v_call: TRBV6-5
d_call: TRBD1
cdr3_nt: TGTGCCAGCAGTCACCTCACCGGGACAGCCTCCTACGAGCAGTACTTC
cdr3_aa: CASSHLTGTASYEQYF

clone_size: many
j_call: TRBJ2-3
v_call: TRBV5-1
d_call: TRBD2
cdr3_nt: TGCGCCAGCAGCATCCATTCCGGGACTAGCGGACCGAGCACAGATACGCAGTATTTT
cdr3_aa: CASSIHSGTSGPSTDTQYF

clone_size: few
j_call: TRBJ1-1
v_call: TRBV27
d_call: -
cdr3_nt: TGTGCCAGCAGCTCAGGGTTGTGGACTGAAGCTTTCTTT
cdr3_aa: CASSSGLWTEAFF

clone_size: many
j_call: TRBJ1-1
v_call: TRBV6-5
d_call: -
cdr3_nt: TGTGCCAGCAGTTACTCGATTGTCACTGAAGCTTTCTTT
cdr3_aa: CASSYSIVTEAFF

clone_size: -
j_call: TRBJ2-1
v_call: TRBV5-4
d_call: -
cdr3_nt: TGTGCCAGCAGCCCTCGGGACTCCATTTACGAGCAGTTCTTC
cdr3_aa: CASSPRDSIYEQFF

clone_size: few
j_call: TRBJ2-1
v_call: TRBV15
d_call: -
cdr3_nt: TGTGCCACCAGCAGAAACGGGAACTCCTACAATGAGCAGTTCTTC
cdr3_aa: CATSRNGNSYNEQFF

clone_size: few
j_call: TRBJ1-5
v_call: TRBV19
d_call: -
cdr3_nt: TGTGCCAGTAGGAGCGGGCTTCAGCCCCAGCATTTT
cdr3_aa: CASRSGLQPQHF

clone_size: few
j_call: TRBJ2-7
v_call: TRBV13
d_call: -
cdr3_nt: TGTGCCAGCAGCCCCGGTAACTACGAGCAGTACTTC
cdr3_aa: CASSPGNYEQYF

clone_size: -
j_call: TRBJ2-7
v_call: TRBV7-9
d_call: -
cdr3_nt: TGTGCCAGCAGCTATCCAAGAACCCTGGGGGACGAGAAGTACTTC
cdr3_aa: CASSYPRTLGDEKYF

clone_size: many
j_call: TRBJ2-1
v_call: TRBV11-2
d_call: -
cdr3_nt: TGTGCCAGCAGCTTATTGTCCCCTAGGCAGGTACTCAACAATGAGCAGTTCTTC
cdr3_aa: CASSLLSPRQVLNNEQFF

clone_size: few
j_call: TRBJ2-3
v_call: TRBV27
d_call: -
cdr3_nt: TGTGCCAGCAGTTTCAGGGACACAAACACAGATACGCAGTATTTT
cdr3_aa: CASSFRDTNTDTQYF

clone_size: many
j_call: TRBJ2-3
v_call: TRBV7-9
d_call: TRBD2
cdr3_nt: TGTGCCAGCAGCTCACTGCCGGGACTAGCGGGAGATGATACGCAGTATTTT
cdr3_aa: CASSSLPGLAGDDTQYF

clone_size: -
j_call: TRBJ1-1
v_call: TRBV30
d_call: TRBD1
cdr3_nt: TGTGCTTGGAGTGGCGGGACAGGGGACATTGAAGCTTTCTTT
cdr3_aa: CAWSGGTGDIEAFF